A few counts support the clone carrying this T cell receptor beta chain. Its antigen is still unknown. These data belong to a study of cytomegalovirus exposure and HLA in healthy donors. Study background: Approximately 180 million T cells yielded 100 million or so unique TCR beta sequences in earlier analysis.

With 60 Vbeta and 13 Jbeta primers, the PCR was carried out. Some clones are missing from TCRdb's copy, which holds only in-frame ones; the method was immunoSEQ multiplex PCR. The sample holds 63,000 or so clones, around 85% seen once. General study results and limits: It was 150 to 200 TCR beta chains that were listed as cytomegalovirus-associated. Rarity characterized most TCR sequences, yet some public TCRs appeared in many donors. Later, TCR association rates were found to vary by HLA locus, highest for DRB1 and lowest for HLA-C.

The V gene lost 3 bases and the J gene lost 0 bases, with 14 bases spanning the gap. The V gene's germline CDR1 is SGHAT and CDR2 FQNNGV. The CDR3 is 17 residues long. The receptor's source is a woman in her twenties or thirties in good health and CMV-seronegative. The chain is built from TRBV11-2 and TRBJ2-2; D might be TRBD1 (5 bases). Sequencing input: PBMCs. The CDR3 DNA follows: TGTGCCAGCAGCTTTAGTAACAGGCTATCGAACACCGGGGAGCTGTTTTTT. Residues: CASSFSNRLSNTGELFF.